This T cell receptor beta chain was observed in a study of cytomegalovirus exposure and HLA in healthy donors. A remark on this clone: Its antigen is unknown.

CDR1 SGHVS and CDR2 FQNEAQ come from the germline V gene. Trimming pared 5 bases from V and 6 bases from J, leaving 15 bases between. CDR3 size: 14 residues. Study-wide points: As was reported, the HLA-A and HLA-B alleles of most subjects were accurately predicted from TCR beta sequences.

Researchers ran the PCR with 60 Vbeta and 13 Jbeta primers. Measured with immunoSEQ multiplex PCR; TCRdb has only the in-frame clones, and not every one. In all, the sample yields some 71,000 clones. This sequence joins TRBV7-8 and TRBJ2-3, with a weak D call TRBD2 (5 bases). The material sequenced was PBMCs. This TCR came from a woman aged 30 to 39 in good health and CMV-seronegative. CDR3 in amino acids: CASSPYVERDTQYF. The CDR3 DNA is TGTGCCAGCAGCCCATATGTAGAGCGGGATACGCAGTATTTT.